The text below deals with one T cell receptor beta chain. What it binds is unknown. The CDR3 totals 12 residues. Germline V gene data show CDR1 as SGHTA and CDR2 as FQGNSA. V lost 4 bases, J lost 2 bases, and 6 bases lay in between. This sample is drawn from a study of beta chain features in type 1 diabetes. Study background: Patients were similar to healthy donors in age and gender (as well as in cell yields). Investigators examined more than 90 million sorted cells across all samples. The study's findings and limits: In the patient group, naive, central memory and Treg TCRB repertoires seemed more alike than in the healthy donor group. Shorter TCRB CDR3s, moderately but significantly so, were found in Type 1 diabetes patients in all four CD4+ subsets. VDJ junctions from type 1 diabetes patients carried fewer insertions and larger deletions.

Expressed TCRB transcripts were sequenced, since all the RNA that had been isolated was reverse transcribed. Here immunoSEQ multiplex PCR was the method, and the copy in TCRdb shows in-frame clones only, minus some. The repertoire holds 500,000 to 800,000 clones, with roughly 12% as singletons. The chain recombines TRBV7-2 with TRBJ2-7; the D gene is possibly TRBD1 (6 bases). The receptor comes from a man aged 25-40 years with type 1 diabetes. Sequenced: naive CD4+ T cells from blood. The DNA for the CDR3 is TGTGCCAGCAGCTACAGGGCCTACGAGCAGTACTTC. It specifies CASSYRAYEQYF. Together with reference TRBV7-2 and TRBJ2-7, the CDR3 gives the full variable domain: GAGVSQSPSNKVTEKGKDVELRCDPISGHTALYWYRQSLGQGLEFLIYFQGNSAPDKSGLPSDRFSAERTGGSVSTLTIQRTQQEDSAVYLCASSYRAYEQYFGPGTRLTVT.